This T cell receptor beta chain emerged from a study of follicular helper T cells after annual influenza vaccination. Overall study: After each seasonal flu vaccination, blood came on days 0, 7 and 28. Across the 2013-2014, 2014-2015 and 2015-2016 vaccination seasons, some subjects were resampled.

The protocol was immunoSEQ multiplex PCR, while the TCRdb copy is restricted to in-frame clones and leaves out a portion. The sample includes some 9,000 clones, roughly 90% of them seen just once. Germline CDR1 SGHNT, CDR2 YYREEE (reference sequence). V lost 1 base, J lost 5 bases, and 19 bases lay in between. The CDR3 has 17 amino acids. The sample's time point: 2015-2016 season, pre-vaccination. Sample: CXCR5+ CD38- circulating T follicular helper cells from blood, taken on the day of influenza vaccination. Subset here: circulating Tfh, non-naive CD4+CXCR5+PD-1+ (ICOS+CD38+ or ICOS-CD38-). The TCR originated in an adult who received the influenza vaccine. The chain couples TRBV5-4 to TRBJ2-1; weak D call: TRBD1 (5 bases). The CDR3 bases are TGTGCCAGCAGCTTGAACGCATTAGGGGCTGCTAACAATGAGCAGTTCTTC. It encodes CASSLNALGAANNEQFF.